This is a list of T cell receptor beta chains from one sample in a study of regulatory and conventional T cells in RAG deficiency. Only in-frame clones appear in the TCRdb table, and some are missing; sequencing was by immunoSEQ multiplex PCR. The sample consists of roughly 32,000 clones, roughly 96% of them appearing once. The same sample was also used in a study of regulatory T cells.

Sequencing was done on a sample of CD25- CD4+ T cells sorted from blood. The receptors shown here come from a human donor in good health. Both conserved end residues are part of each CDR3. A D gene is named only where the DNA matches it firmly. Size tells how often a clone was seen (once, few, many) or the class of an expanded clone, and some rows leave it out.

NA	NA	TRBJ2-5	TRBV10-1	16	CAQRRPGDTDQETQYF	TGCGCCCAGCGGCGACCCGGTGACACAGATCAAGAGACCCAGTACTTC
NA	TRBD2	TRBJ2-5	TRBV9	15	CASSVAGVLEETQYF	TGTGCCAGCAGCGTTGCGGGAGTTCTAGAAGAGACCCAGTACTTC
NA	TRBD1	TRBJ1-3	TRBV30	14	CARTGGGVRNTIYF	TGTGCCCGGACAGGGGGCGGCGTGAGAAACACCATATATTTT
NA	NA	TRBJ1-5	TRBV6-1	15	CASSLGFSVNQPQHF	TGTGCCAGCAGTCTAGGTTTCAGCGTGAATCAGCCCCAGCATTTT
few	NA	TRBJ2-3	TRBV5-1	16	CASSLGLVRGSDTQYF	TGCGCCAGCAGCTTGGGACTAGTGCGAGGGTCAGATACGCAGTATTTT
NA	NA	TRBJ2-1	TRBV20-1	11	CSASLGNEQFF	TGCAGTGCTAGCCTCGGGAATGAGCAGTTCTTC
once	TRBD1	TRBJ2-5	TRBV7-6	16	CASSPNRQGAGETQYF	TGTGCCAGCAGCCCAAACCGGCAGGGGGCAGGGGAGACCCAGTACTTC
NA	TRBD1	TRBJ1-2	TRBV5-4	12	CASSSQGGGYTF	TGTGCCAGCAGCTCTCAGGGGGGTGGCTACACCTTC
NA	TRBD1	TRBJ1-5	TRBV7-2	16	CASSPPSKDRSQPQHF	TGTGCCAGCAGCCCCCCTTCTAAGGACAGGAGTCAGCCCCAGCATTTT
once	NA	TRBJ2-7	TRBV30	15	CAWKLWVGNSYEQYF	TGTGCCTGGAAGCTATGGGTCGGGAACTCCTACGAGCAGTACTTC
once	NA	TRBJ2-7	TRBV16	13	CASSKPLSPEQYF	TGTGCCAGCAGCAAACCCCTTAGTCCCGAGCAGTACTTC
NA	NA	TRBJ1-1	TRBV7-6	15	CASSPGTVMNTEAFF	TGTGCCAGCAGCCCCGGGACTGTAATGAACACTGAAGCTTTCTTT
NA	NA	TRBJ1-4	TRBV27	14	CASSLVGSGEKLFF	TGTGCCAGCAGCCTAGTTGGGTCTGGTGAAAAACTGTTTTTT
NA	TRBD1	TRBJ2-7	TRBV29-1	14	CSVEPGQGSYEQYF	TGCAGCGTCGAACCGGGACAGGGGTCCTACGAGCAGTACTTC
NA	NA	TRBJ2-2	TRBV6-5	15	CASSYWGHNTGELFF	TGTGCCAGCAGTTACTGGGGGCACAACACCGGGGAGCTGTTTTTT
NA	NA	TRBJ2-2	TRBV5-1	15	CASSSGTANTGELFF	TGCGCCAGCAGCTCTGGTACAGCGAACACCGGGGAGCTGTTTTTT
NA	NA	TRBJ2-1	TRBV2	15	CASMEGSRSYNEQFF	TGTGCCAGCATGGAGGGCTCACGCTCCTACAATGAGCAGTTCTTC
NA	TRBD1	TRBJ1-2	TRBV29-1	13	CSVEIWQGGGYTF	TGCAGCGTTGAAATTTGGCAGGGGGGCGGCTACACCTTC
once	TRBD1	TRBJ1-2	TRBV6-5	16	CASSYSIGRGRDGYTF	TGTGCCAGCAGTTACTCGATCGGCAGGGGGCGTGATGGCTACACCTTC
NA	TRBD2	TRBJ2-7	TRBV28	15	CASSFPSGAAGEQYF	TGTGCCAGCAGTTTTCCTAGCGGGGCGGCTGGCGAGCAGTACTTC
NA	NA	TRBJ1-2	TRBV11-2	16	CASSLVQGTSGYGYTF	TGTGCCAGCAGCTTAGTTCAGGGAACTTCAGGCTATGGCTACACCTTC
once	TRBD2	TRBJ2-3	TRBV12-5	21	CASGYPTIQGWGGLSTDTQYF	TGTGCTAGTGGTTACCCAACGATCCAGGGTTGGGGGGGACTAAGCACAGATACGCAGTATTTT
once	NA	TRBJ1-5	TRBV2	16	CASSGGLLARDQPQHF	TGTGCCAGCAGTGGGGGACTCCTCGCTCGGGATCAGCCCCAGCATTTT
NA	NA	TRBJ2-3	TRBV30	16	CAWRAGPLRRADTQYF	TGTGCCTGGAGGGCGGGGCCACTAAGGAGGGCAGATACGCAGTATTTT
NA	TRBD2	TRBJ2-1	TRBV7-2	16	CASSPRLAGGKGEQFF	TGTGCCAGCAGCCCTCGACTAGCGGGAGGGAAGGGTGAGCAGTTCTTC
NA	TRBD2	TRBJ2-3	TRBV9	17	CASSVGVAGGDTDTQYF	TGTGCCAGCAGCGTAGGGGTGGCGGGGGGGGACACAGATACGCAGTATTTT
NA	TRBD1	TRBJ1-2	TRBV6-5	13	CASRRDSNYGYTF	TGTGCCAGCAGAAGGGACAGCAACTATGGCTACACCTTC
NA	TRBD1	TRBJ1-2	TRBV4-3	16	CASSSLDPQGARGYTF	TGCGCCAGCAGCAGCCTGGACCCCCAGGGGGCGAGGGGCTACACCTTC
NA	TRBD2	TRBJ2-7	TRBV4-2	13	CASSGTSGDWWYF	TGTGCCAGCAGTGGGACTAGCGGCGATTGGTGGTACTTC
NA	NA	TRBJ1-1	TRBV7-2	14	CASSLGVSGTEAFF	TGTGCCAGCAGCTTAGGGGTGAGCGGGACTGAAGCTTTCTTT
NA	NA	TRBJ1-1	TRBV6-5	15	CASSYSDIANREAFF	TGTGCCAGCAGTTACTCGGACATCGCGAACCGTGAAGCTTTCTTT
NA	NA	TRBJ1-1	TRBV25-1	13	CASSPQGKVEAFF	TGTGCCAGCAGTCCTCAGGGGAAGGTAGAAGCTTTCTTT
NA	TRBD1	TRBJ2-5	TRBV19	15	CASSQDRSLQETQYF	TGTGCCAGTAGTCAGGACAGGTCGTTACAAGAGACCCAGTACTTC
NA	NA	TRBJ1-2	TRBV6-4	16	CASSEEITWPFRGYTF	TGTGCCAGCAGTGAAGAAATCACCTGGCCCTTTCGCGGCTACACCTTC
once	NA	TRBJ1-1	TRBV30	14	CAWSVGRKNTEAFF	TGTGCCTGGAGTGTCGGGAGAAAGAACACTGAAGCTTTCTTT
NA	NA	TRBJ1-1	TRBV6-4	13	CASSDRGNTEAFF	TGTGCCAGCAGTGACAGGGGGAACACTGAAGCTTTCTTT
once	TRBD2	TRBJ2-1	TRBV7-2	16	CASSFERGPAYNEQFF	TGTGCCAGCAGCTTTGAGCGGGGTCCTGCCTACAATGAGCAGTTCTTC
NA	TRBD1	TRBJ1-1	TRBV30	13	CAWTGTGNTEAFF	TGTGCCTGGACCGGGACAGGGAACACTGAAGCTTTCTTT
NA	NA	TRBJ1-5	TRBV7-9	16	CASSLGTGTRNQPQHF	TGTGCCAGCAGCTTAGGAACAGGGACGCGCAATCAGCCCCAGCATTTT
NA	TRBD2	TRBJ2-3	TRBV7-2	16	CASSSGTSAMADTQYF	TGTGCCAGCAGCTCAGGGACTAGCGCGATGGCAGATACGCAGTATTTT
NA	NA	TRBJ1-1	TRBV20-1	11	CSARATGSTFF	TGCAGTGCTAGAGCGACAGGCTCGACTTTCTTT
NA	TRBD1	TRBJ2-7	TRBV11-3	15	CASSPGQGAAYEQYF	TGTGCCAGCAGCCCAGGACAGGGGGCGGCCTACGAGCAGTACTTC
NA	TRBD1	TRBJ1-3	TRBV25-1	14	CASSGTGSGNTIYF	TGTGCCAGCAGTGGGACAGGGAGTGGAAACACCATATATTTT
NA	TRBD1	TRBJ1-2	TRBV18	17	CASSPPIGQGSNYGYTF	TGTGCCAGCTCACCCCCCATTGGACAGGGTTCTAACTATGGCTACACCTTC
NA	NA	TRBJ2-1	TRBV7-2	15	CASRAGSGWVNEQFF	TGTGCCAGCAGAGCGGGTTCGGGGTGGGTTAATGAGCAGTTCTTC
NA	TRBD2	TRBJ2-5	TRBV7-2	16	CASSLSLAGSWETQYF	TGTGCCAGCAGCTTAAGCCTAGCGGGCTCCTGGGAGACCCAGTACTTC
NA	TRBD2	TRBJ2-1	TRBV5-4	15	CASRHTSGSYNEQFF	TGTGCCAGCAGACATACTAGCGGAAGCTACAATGAGCAGTTCTTC
once	NA	TRBJ1-2	TRBV6-5	11	CASSSTRGYTF	TGTGCCAGCAGTTCGACGAGGGGCTACACCTTC
NA	TRBD1	TRBJ2-2	TRBV5-4	16	CASSATDRGWTGELFF	TGTGCCAGCAGCGCGACCGACAGGGGGTGGACCGGGGAGCTGTTTTTT
NA	TRBD2	TRBJ2-1	TRBV9	16	CASSLNRTSGVGEQFF	TGTGCCAGCAGTCTAAATCGGACTAGCGGGGTGGGTGAGCAGTTCTTC
NA	TRBD2	TRBJ2-3	TRBV5-4	18	CASSPGTSGSLGTDTQYF	TGTGCCAGCAGCCCAGGGACTAGCGGGAGCCTAGGCACAGATACGCAGTATTTT
NA	TRBD1	TRBJ2-1	TRBV29-1	11	CSATQGSEQFF	TGCAGCGCCACACAGGGGAGTGAGCAGTTCTTC